These T cell receptor beta chains were read from a single sample in a study of T cell repertoires in cytomegalovirus infection. These TCRs' antigens remain unknown. TCRdb re-called the reads through MiXCR, storing one row per CDR3 protein. This sample has some 500,000 distinct CDR3 sequences, with just under 40% found just once. The starting material was cultured PBMCs, obtained from culture after CMV antigen stimulation. Every receptor here comes from a human donor in good health (CMV status not recorded). Some clones in this sample may be carry-over from other donors' samples. Each CDR3 is given with its conserved first and last residue. The order of the fields is J gene, clone size, V gene, D gene, CDR3 DNA, CDR3 protein. A D gene is named only where the DNA matches it firmly. The listing skips clone size in some rows; elsewhere it reads once, few, many or a size class.

J gene: TRBJ2-1; clone size: few; V gene: TRBV28; D gene: -; CDR3 DNA: TGTGCCAGCAGTTCCGTCCGCACAATTGATGAGCAGTTCTTC; CDR3 protein: CASSSVRTIDEQFF
J gene: TRBJ1-1; clone size: few; V gene: TRBV7-6; D gene: -; CDR3 DNA: TGTGCCAGCCGGGGCCCTATGAACACTGAAGCTTTCTTT; CDR3 protein: CASRGPMNTEAFF
J gene: TRBJ2-5; clone size: -; V gene: TRBV29-1; D gene: -; CDR3 DNA: TGCAGCGGTACGAAAGGGGGAACAGAGACCCAGTACTTC; CDR3 protein: CSGTKGGTETQYF
J gene: TRBJ1-2; clone size: -; V gene: TRBV7-2; D gene: -; CDR3 DNA: TGTGCCAGCAGCCCTTACGGGGCTAACTATGGCTACACCTTC; CDR3 protein: CASSPYGANYGYTF
J gene: TRBJ1-3; clone size: few; V gene: TRBV4-1; D gene: TRBD1; CDR3 DNA: TGCGCCAGCAGCCCTTGGACAGGGGAAGGAAACACCATATATTTT; CDR3 protein: CASSPWTGEGNTIYF
J gene: TRBJ2-7; clone size: few; V gene: TRBV5-4; D gene: -; CDR3 DNA: TGTGCCAGCAGCTTCATCGGGGCAGTCTACGAGCAGTACTTC; CDR3 protein: CASSFIGAVYEQYF
J gene: TRBJ2-1; clone size: -; V gene: TRBV6-4; D gene: -; CDR3 DNA: TGTGCCAGCAGTGACTCGGGCAGGCGGATAAGCTCCTACAATGAGCAGTTCTTC; CDR3 protein: CASSDSGRRISSYNEQFF
J gene: TRBJ1-4; clone size: many; V gene: TRBV7-2; D gene: -; CDR3 DNA: TGTGCCAGCAGCAGGGCGCAGGAAAAACTGTTTTTT; CDR3 protein: CASSRAQEKLFF
J gene: TRBJ1-2; clone size: -; V gene: TRBV7-2; D gene: -; CDR3 DNA: TGTGCCAGCAGCTCGGGGTTGACAGAGATCTATGGCTACACCTTC; CDR3 protein: CASSSGLTEIYGYTF
J gene: TRBJ2-1; clone size: -; V gene: TRBV12-3/TRBV12-4; D gene: TRBD2; CDR3 DNA: TGTGCCAGCAGACTAGCGGGAGGGCCAGGGCGAGGGCAGTTCTTC; CDR3 protein: CASRLAGGPGRGQFF
J gene: TRBJ2-1; clone size: -; V gene: TRBV27; D gene: -; CDR3 DNA: TGTGCCAGCAGTTTCCCTCCCCGTGGGGCCCACAATGAGCAGTTCTTC; CDR3 protein: CASSFPPRGAHNEQFF
J gene: TRBJ2-3; clone size: -; V gene: TRBV7-2; D gene: -; CDR3 DNA: TGTGCCAGCAGCTTAGGGTCAACCACAGATACGCAGTATTTT; CDR3 protein: CASSLGSTTDTQYF
J gene: TRBJ2-7; clone size: -; V gene: TRBV7-2; D gene: -; CDR3 DNA: TGTGCCAGCAGCTTAGCGACGGGCGACTCCTACGAGCAGTACTTC; CDR3 protein: CASSLATGDSYEQYF
J gene: TRBJ2-7; clone size: few; V gene: TRBV7-2; D gene: TRBD2; CDR3 DNA: TGTGCCAGCAGCTTGTCGGGAGGGAGGACGTTATACGAGCAGTACTTC; CDR3 protein: CASSLSGGRTLYEQYF
J gene: TRBJ2-7; clone size: -; V gene: TRBV28; D gene: -; CDR3 DNA: TGTGCCAGCAGTTTATGGGGGGTCGGCTCCTACGAGCAGTACTTC; CDR3 protein: CASSLWGVGSYEQYF
J gene: TRBJ2-2; clone size: few; V gene: TRBV7-2; D gene: -; CDR3 DNA: TGTGCCAGCAGCCCATCGGGATCCCACACCGGGGAGCTGTTTTTT; CDR3 protein: CASSPSGSHTGELFF
J gene: TRBJ2-5; clone size: -; V gene: TRBV12-3/TRBV12-4; D gene: -; CDR3 DNA: TGTGCCAGCAGTTCGGGGTGGAAGGAGGAGACCCAGTACTTC; CDR3 protein: CASSSGWKEETQYF
J gene: TRBJ2-7; clone size: few; V gene: TRBV7-2; D gene: -; CDR3 DNA: TGTGCCAGCAGCTTAACGCCAGGCGACCACTACGAGCAGTACTTC; CDR3 protein: CASSLTPGDHYEQYF
J gene: TRBJ1-1; clone size: once; V gene: TRBV20-1; D gene: -; CDR3 DNA: TGCAGTGCTCCCAACAGGGAGACGAACACTGAAGCTTTCTTT; CDR3 protein: CSAPNRETNTEAFF
J gene: TRBJ2-6; clone size: once; V gene: TRBV11-2; D gene: -; CDR3 DNA: TGTGCCAGCGGGCCCTTTCACTCTGGGGCCAACGTCCTGACTTTC; CDR3 protein: CASGPFHSGANVLTF
J gene: TRBJ2-3; clone size: many; V gene: TRBV7-6; D gene: -; CDR3 DNA: TGTGCCAGCAGCCCCAGGGAGATGGACACAGATACGCAGTATTTT; CDR3 protein: CASSPREMDTDTQYF
J gene: TRBJ2-1; clone size: few; V gene: TRBV10-3; D gene: -; CDR3 DNA: TGTGCCATCAAACCCGGGACTGGAATGAAGGACGGGATCAATGAGCAGTTCTTC; CDR3 protein: CAIKPGTGMKDGINEQFF
J gene: TRBJ2-1; clone size: once; V gene: TRBV6-1; D gene: TRBD2; CDR3 DNA: TGTGCCAGCAGTGAAGTGGGCGGGGGGAATGAGCAGTTCTTC; CDR3 protein: CASSEVGGGNEQFF
J gene: TRBJ1-1; clone size: few; V gene: TRBV20-1; D gene: -; CDR3 DNA: TGCAGTGCTAGAGACCTCCGACCGTCTGAAGCTTTCTTT; CDR3 protein: CSARDLRPSEAFF
J gene: TRBJ1-1; clone size: few; V gene: TRBV6-5; D gene: -; CDR3 DNA: TGTGCCAGCAGTTCTGTACACGCCACTGAAGCTTTCTTT; CDR3 protein: CASSSVHATEAFF
J gene: TRBJ2-5; clone size: few; V gene: TRBV6-6; D gene: -; CDR3 DNA: TGTGCCACCGGGAAGGAGGTCCAAGAGACCCAGTACTTC; CDR3 protein: CATGKEVQETQYF
J gene: TRBJ2-1; clone size: -; V gene: TRBV7-2; D gene: -; CDR3 DNA: TGTGCCAGCAGCTCCCCCCTAGGTAGCTCCTACAATGAGCAGTTCTTC; CDR3 protein: CASSSPLGSSYNEQFF
J gene: TRBJ1-4; clone size: -; V gene: TRBV7-2; D gene: -; CDR3 DNA: TGTGCCAGCAGCTTGGGGAATTGGGAAAAACTGTTTTTT; CDR3 protein: CASSLGNWEKLFF
J gene: TRBJ2-5; clone size: few; V gene: TRBV7-2; D gene: TRBD2; CDR3 DNA: TGTGCCAGCAGCTTAGTTACTAGCGGGAGGGAGACCCAGTACTTC; CDR3 protein: CASSLVTSGRETQYF
J gene: TRBJ2-3; clone size: -; V gene: TRBV4-1; D gene: -; CDR3 DNA: TGCGCCAGCAGCCAACGGGACAAACGCACAGATACGCAGTATTTT; CDR3 protein: CASSQRDKRTDTQYF
J gene: TRBJ2-7; clone size: few; V gene: TRBV12-3/TRBV12-4; D gene: -; CDR3 DNA: TGTGCCAGCAGTTTAGGAGTATCCTCCGAGCAGTACTTC; CDR3 protein: CASSLGVSSEQYF
J gene: TRBJ1-6; clone size: few; V gene: TRBV7-2; D gene: -; CDR3 DNA: TGTGCCAGCAGCTACAGGTTTAATTCACCCCTCCACTTT; CDR3 protein: CASSYRFNSPLHF
J gene: TRBJ1-5; clone size: -; V gene: TRBV2; D gene: -; CDR3 DNA: TGTGCCAGCCGTTTCCGGGACCAGAGCAATCAGCCCCAGCATTTT; CDR3 protein: CASRFRDQSNQPQHF
J gene: TRBJ1-1; clone size: -; V gene: TRBV4-1; D gene: -; CDR3 DNA: TGCGCCAGCAGCCAAGTTAACGGGAGATTGAACACTGAAGCTTTCTTT; CDR3 protein: CASSQVNGRLNTEAFF
J gene: TRBJ1-5; clone size: -; V gene: TRBV27; D gene: -; CDR3 DNA: TGTGCCAGCAGTTTTCGGGGTGTGGGCAATCAGCCCCAGCATTTT; CDR3 protein: CASSFRGVGNQPQHF